The entry that follows covers one TCR beta chain sequence. Only in-frame clones appear in the TCRdb table, and some are missing; sequencing was by immunoSEQ multiplex PCR. The sample lists around 25,000 clones, approximately 67% occurring once. These data come from a study of PD-1 blockade in classical Hodgkin lymphoma. Stated time point: cycle 4 day 1 (C4D1), after 5 to 7 weeks of nivolumab. Each patient's relapse followed autologous stem cell transplantation, and brentuximab vedotin exposure varied. V was pared by 5 bases and J by 10 bases, with 8 bases of the junction left unmatched. The CDR3 covers 14 residues. Germline CDR1 MNHNS, CDR2 SASEGT.

The sample consisted of peripheral blood mononuclear cells (PBMCs), taken before the fourth cycle of nivolumab. The clonotype originates from a human donor with classical Hodgkin lymphoma. This rearrangement joins TRBV6-1 to TRBJ1-6; 7 positions agree with TRBD1. CDR3 DNA sequence: TGTGCCAGCAGTTCCGACAGGGTATTATCACCCCTCCACTTT. This encodes CASSSDRVLSPLHF.